The 21 T cell receptor beta chains reported below all come from one sample, sequenced in a study of T cells in Graves' hyperthyroidism and ophthalmopathy. The source material, RNA transcripts, was used to amplify TCR beta CDR3 regions. The TCR CDR3 was amplified in a first-round RT-PCR using the HTBI primer set. TCRdb re-derived calls from the multiplex PCR reads in MiXCR, one entry per CDR3 protein. This table holds a few hundred thousand distinct CDR3 sequences, 18% found once. The sequencing sample was made of blood. The source is a man aged 35-49 years with Graves' hyperthyroidism.

In its sample, this clonotype was seen many times. The chain carries TRBV5-1 and TRBJ2-7; tentatively, D is TRBD2 (6 bases). The germline gives CDR1 SGHRS, CDR2 YFSETQ. Trimming took off 3 bases at V and 7 bases at J, with 17 bases between the two ends. The CDR3 loop spans 14 amino acids. The chain's CDR3 is CASSSIGGNWEQYF. The CDR3 nucleotides read TGCGCCAGCAGCTCTATTGGAGGGAATTGGGAGCAGTACTTC.

The V and J genes are TRBV15 and TRBJ1-3, with D possibly being TRBD1 (6 bases). V dropped 4 bases and J dropped 4 bases, with 8 bases sitting between them. Germline V CDR1 and CDR2: LNHNV, YYDKDF (reference sequence). The CDR3 is 13 amino acids. CDR3 coding DNA: TGTGCCACCAGCACGGGGGCGGGAAACACCATATATTTT. It specifies CATSTGAGNTIYF.

This clonotype has a count of ten or more. The chain recombines TRBV7-2 with TRBJ1-5; D is perhaps TRBD1 (6 bases). The CDR3 has 15 amino acids. V lost 0 bases and J 6 bases, leaving 12 bases between the germline ends. Germline-derived CDR1 and CDR2 are SGHTA and FQGNSA. The CDR3 sequence is CASSLAVQGGQPQHF. The CDR3 nucleotides read TGTGCCAGCAGCTTAGCGGTCCAAGGGGGTCAGCCCCAGCATTTT.

This clonotype has ten or more counts. The chain joins TRBV7-2 to TRBJ2-1, with 10 nucleotides matching TRBD2. V trimming: 5 bases; J trimming: 6 bases; junction bases outside the gene matches: 10. The germline gives CDR1 SGHTA, CDR2 FQGNSA. There are 16 residues in the CDR3. DNA of the CDR3: TGTGCCAGCAGCCCATATAGCGGGGGGACCGGCAATGAGCAGTTCTTC. This sequence encodes CASSPYSGGTGNEQFF.

The CDR3 reads CASSQFRGASTDTQYF. The CDR3 bases are TGTGCCAGCAGCCAATTCCGGGGGGCTAGCACAGATACGCAGTATTTT. This chain connects TRBV7-8 to TRBJ2-3; possibly TRBD2 for D (7 bases). V was trimmed by 5 bases and J by 0 bases, leaving 15 bases between them. This CDR3 has 16 amino acids. The germline V gene encodes CDR1 SGHVS and CDR2 FQNEAQ.

This clonotype has only a few counts. V gene TRBV29-1 combines with J gene TRBJ2-7; D tentatively reads TRBD1 or TRBD2 (6 bases each). CDR1 is SQVTM, CDR2 ANQGSEA, per germline. This CDR3 is built from 13 residues. V lost 6 bases and J lost 3, with 15 bases in between. CDR3 residues: CSVEGHGGYEQYF. The CDR3 DNA reads as TGCAGCGTCGAGGGACACGGGGGCTACGAGCAGTACTTC.

This clonotype was seen ten or more times. V gene TRBV10-3 combines with J gene TRBJ2-7, with 8 bases identical to TRBD1. The germline V gene encodes CDR1 ENHRY and CDR2 SYGVKD. With 6 bases clipped from V and 3 bases from J, the junction kept 1 base outside the gene matches. The length of the CDR3 is 12 residues. The CDR3 sequence: CAIRGTGYEQYF. As DNA, the CDR3 is TGTGCCATCAGAGGGACAGGCTACGAGCAGTACTTC.

This clonotype was counted ten times or more. The chain links TRBV7-2 to TRBJ2-7, with 13 bases fitting TRBD2. Germline lookup yields CDR1 SGHTA and CDR2 FQGNSA. The CDR3 contains 16 residues. The J segment lost 3 bases and the V segment lost 7 bases, leaving 9 bases of the junction unmatched. This CDR3 is CASTGGLAGSSYEQYF. The CDR3 region has the DNA TGTGCCAGCACCGGGGGACTAGCGGGGTCAAGCTACGAGCAGTACTTC.

This clonotype was found a few times. A read error may be the cause here, since a much bigger clone is one base away. The chain has TRBV7-9 and TRBJ1-1, with D possibly matching TRBD1 (5 bases). Germline-derived CDR1 and CDR2 are SEHNR and FQNEAQ (reference sequence). This CDR3 is built from 12 residues. CDR3 protein: CASSMTAHEASF. The DNA for the CDR3 is TGTGCCAGCAGCATGACAGCTCATGAAGCTTCCTTT.

This clonotype was counted at least ten times. The chain combines TRBV18 with TRBJ2-7, with a possible D match to TRBD1 (5 bases). V was clipped by 3 bases and J by 2 bases, with 14 bases between them. The CDR3 contains 15 residues. Germline lookup yields CDR1 KGHSH and CDR2 LQKENI. CDR3: CASSPGHSPTYEQYF. The CDR3 DNA is TGTGCCAGCTCACCTGGACACAGCCCCACCTACGAGCAGTACTTC.

This clonotype showed up many times. The chain recombines TRBV5-5 with TRBJ2-7, with no clear D. Per the germline V gene, CDR1 is SGHKS and CDR2 is YYEKEE (reference sequence). The CDR3 contains 14 residues. V shed 0 bases and J shed 0 bases, with 7 bases lying between them. CDR3 sequence reads: CASSLDMVSYEQYF. The CDR3 DNA reads TGTGCCAGCAGCTTGGATATGGTCTCCTACGAGCAGTACTTC.

This clonotype has at least ten counts. The J gene is TRBJ2-7, the V gene TRBV18; D not certain. V dropped 3 bases and J dropped 2 bases, with 8 bases sitting between them. Germline V gene data show CDR1 as KGHSH and CDR2 as LQKENI. This CDR3 has 13 residues. The CDR3 loop is CASSPPSAYEQYF. In DNA, the CDR3 is TGTGCCAGCTCACCCCCTAGTGCCTACGAGCAGTACTTC.

This clonotype was detected only a few times. The chain has TRBV7-3 and TRBJ2-3; 12 bases are shared with TRBD2. The ends lost 5 bases at V and 6 bases at J; junction bases unmatched: 6. The germline gives CDR1 SGHTA, CDR2 FQGTGA. The CDR3 is 15 residues long. In DNA form, the CDR3 reads TGTGCCAGCAGCCGACTAGCGGGGGACTCGGATACGCAGTATTTT. Its protein is CASSRLAGDSDTQYF.

This clonotype was observed at least ten times. The V and J genes are TRBV12-3 or TRBV12-4 and TRBJ2-3, with D uncertain. There are 12 residues in the CDR3. V lost 6 bases and J lost 7, with 11 bases in between. CDR3 DNA: TGTGCCAGCAGCTATACGACGAATACGCAGTATTTT. Amino acids: CASSYTTNTQYF.

The table lists this clonotype with many counts. The chain carries TRBV7-8 and TRBJ1-2; 9 positions match TRBD1. Germline V lookup: CDR1 SGHVS, CDR2 FQNEAQ. This CDR3 is built from 15 residues. Trimming at V came to 5 bases and at J to 8 bases, leaving 12 bases not matched to a gene. The CDR3 DNA sequence: TGTGCCAGCAGCAATACAGGGGGCAGCAGTGGGGGCTACACCTTC. This gives the protein CASSNTGGSSGGYTF.

In DNA, the CDR3 is TGTGCCAGCAGCCGAGGACGGGATAGCACAGATACGCAGTATTTT. Translated: CASSRGRDSTDTQYF. V usage is TRBV14 and J usage is TRBJ2-3, with a tentative D call TRBD2 (5 bases). The CDR3 sequence is 15 residues long. Trimming took off 4 bases at V and 0 bases at J, with 11 bases between the two ends. In germline, CDR1 is SGHDN, CDR2 FVKESK.

This clonotype occurred many times. The chain recombines TRBV2 with TRBJ2-7; D might be TRBD1 or TRBD2, each matching 5 bases. This CDR3 spans 15 amino acids. V lost 1 base to trimming and J lost 3 bases, with 13 bases between them. Germline V gene data show CDR1 as SNHLY and CDR2 as FYNNEI. The CDR3 DNA is TGTGCCAGCAGTGAAGAGGGGACCTCGTTCTACGAGCAGTACTTC. Encoded protein: CASSEEGTSFYEQYF.

This clonotype was observed at least ten times. The chain carries TRBV3-1 and TRBJ2-1, with D perhaps matching TRBD1 or TRBD2 (5 bases each). V lost 1 base to trimming and J lost 9 bases, with 16 bases between them. CDR1 is LGHDT and CDR2 is YNNKEL in the germline V gene (reference sequence). The CDR3 runs 15 residues. CDR3 in amino acids: CASSQVGSRAGEQFF. The CDR3 bases are TGTGCCAGCAGCCAAGTAGGGAGCAGGGCAGGTGAGCAGTTCTTC.

This chain connects TRBV12-3 or TRBV12-4 to TRBJ2-2; a possible D gene is TRBD1 (6 bases). The length of the CDR3 is 13 residues. Trimming removed 2 bases at V and 10 bases at J, with 11 bases between. As DNA, the CDR3 is TGTGCCAGCAGTTTACAGGGGCCGTCGGAGCTGTTTTTT. It translates to CASSLQGPSELFF.

This clonotype was seen repeatedly, ten times or more. This chain connects TRBV20-1 to TRBJ1-2; 8 nucleotides align to TRBD1. Germline CDR1 is DFQATT and CDR2 is SNEGSKA (reference sequence). Trimming removed 4 bases from V and 11 bases from J; junction bases left unmatched: 6. This CDR3 has 11 amino acids. The CDR3 region is CSATGGARYTF. In nucleotides, the CDR3 is TGCAGTGCTACAGGGGGCGCGCGGTACACCTTC.

In this sample, this clonotype turned up a few times. The chain couples TRBV5-6 to TRBJ2-3; unclear D gene. CDR3 length equals 13 residues. The ends were cut back, 1 base at V and 6 bases at J, with 9 bases in the middle. The V gene's germline CDR1 is SGHDT and CDR2 YYEEEE. The CDR3 DNA follows: TGTGCCAGCAGCTTGCTCCAAACGGATACGCAGTATTTT. Amino acid sequence: CASSLLQTDTQYF.